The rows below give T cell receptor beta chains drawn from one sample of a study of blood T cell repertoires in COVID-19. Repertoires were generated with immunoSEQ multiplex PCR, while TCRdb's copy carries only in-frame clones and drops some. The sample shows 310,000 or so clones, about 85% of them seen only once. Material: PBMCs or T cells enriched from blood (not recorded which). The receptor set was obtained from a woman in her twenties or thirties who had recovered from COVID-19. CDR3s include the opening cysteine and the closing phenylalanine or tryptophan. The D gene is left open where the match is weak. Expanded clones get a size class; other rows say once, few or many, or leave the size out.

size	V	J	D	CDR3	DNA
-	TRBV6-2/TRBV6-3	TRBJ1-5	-	CASSPPSFGGLDRSNQPQHF	TGTGCCAGCAGCCCCCCTTCTTTCGGGGGTCTGGATAGGAGCAATCAGCCCCAGCATTTT
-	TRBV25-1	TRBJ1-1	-	CASSEPRALGDTEAFF	TGTGCCAGCAGTGAACCTAGGGCCCTCGGGGACACTGAAGCTTTCTTT
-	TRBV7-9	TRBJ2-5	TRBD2	CASSLRGGASIIKETQYF	TGTGCCAGCAGCTTACGGGGGGGGGCCTCCATAATCAAAGAGACCCAGTACTTC
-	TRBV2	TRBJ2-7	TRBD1	CASSGGPGQGNEQYF	TGTGCCAGCAGTGGGGGACCCGGACAGGGTAACGAGCAGTACTTC
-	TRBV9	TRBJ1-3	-	CASSDAVGGSGNTIYF	TGTGCCAGCAGTGACGCTGTCGGAGGCTCTGGAAACACCATATATTTT
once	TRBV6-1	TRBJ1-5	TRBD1	CASSEARQGFHQPQHF	TGTGCCAGCAGTGAAGCGAGACAGGGGTTCCATCAGCCCCAGCATTTT
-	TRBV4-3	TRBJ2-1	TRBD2	CASSQDGGGPPYNEQFF	TGCGCCAGCAGCCAAGACGGCGGGGGGCCCCCTTACAATGAGCAGTTCTTC
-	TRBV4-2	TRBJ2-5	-	CASSQEGVRGTSETQYF	TGTGCCAGCAGCCAAGAGGGAGTCAGGGGTACATCGGAGACCCAGTACTTC
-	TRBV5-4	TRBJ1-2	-	CASSFGYGYTF	TGTGCCAGCAGCTTCGGCTATGGCTACACCTTC
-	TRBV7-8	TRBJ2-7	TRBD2	CASSFGGFEQYF	TGTGCCAGCAGCTTCGGGGGGTTCGAGCAGTACTTC
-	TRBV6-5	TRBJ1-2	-	CASSYRETDGYTF	TGTGCCAGCAGTTACCGGGAAACGGATGGCTACACCTTC
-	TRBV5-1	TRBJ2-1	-	CASSPDSSSYNEQFF	TGCGCCAGCAGCCCCGACTCGAGCTCCTACAATGAGCAGTTCTTC
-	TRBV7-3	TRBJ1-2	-	CASSLSTKLNYGYTF	TGTGCCAGCAGCTTAAGCACCAAACTTAACTATGGCTACACCTTC
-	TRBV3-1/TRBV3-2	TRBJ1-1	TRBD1	CASSRTGGGTEAFF	TGTGCCAGCAGCCGGACAGGGGGGGGGACTGAAGCTTTCTTT
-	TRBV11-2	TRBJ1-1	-	CASSLVRRGNPEAFF	TGTGCCAGCAGCTTAGTCCGCCGAGGGAACCCTGAAGCTTTCTTT
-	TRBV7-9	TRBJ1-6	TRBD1	CASSLGGQGTSPLHF	TGTGCCAGCAGCTTAGGGGGACAGGGGACTTCACCCCTCCACTTT
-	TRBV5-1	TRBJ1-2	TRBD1	CASSVGTGGNTF	TGCGCCAGCAGCGTCGGGACAGGGGGCAACACCTTC
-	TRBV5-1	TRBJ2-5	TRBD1	CASSPGQGHETQYF	TGCGCCAGTTCACCGGGACAGGGCCATGAGACCCAGTACTTC
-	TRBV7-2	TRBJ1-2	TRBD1	CASSLPGQGASGYTF	TGTGCCAGCAGCTTACCTGGACAGGGGGCTAGTGGGTACACCTTC
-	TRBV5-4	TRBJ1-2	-	CASSSDRNVGYTF	TGTGCCAGCAGCTCCGACAGGAATGTGGGCTACACCTTC
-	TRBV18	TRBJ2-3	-	CASSPPGDKVFADTQYF	TGTGCCAGCTCACCACCCGGCGACAAGGTATTTGCAGATACGCAGTATTTT
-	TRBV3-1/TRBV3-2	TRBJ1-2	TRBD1	CASSQSDRGHGYTF	TGTGCCAGCAGCCAATCAGACAGGGGGCATGGCTACACCTTC
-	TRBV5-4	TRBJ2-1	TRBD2	CASSLKAGGYNEQFF	TGTGCCAGCAGCTTGAAAGCGGGGGGATACAATGAGCAGTTCTTC
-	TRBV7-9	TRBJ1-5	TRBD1	CASSVGTASNQPQHF	TGTGCCAGCAGCGTCGGGACAGCAAGCAATCAGCCCCAGCATTTT
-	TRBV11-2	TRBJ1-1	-	CASSIDRHTEAFF	TGTGCCAGCAGCATAGACAGGCACACTGAAGCTTTCTTT
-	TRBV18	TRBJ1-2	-	CASSRKEGYGYTF	TGTGCCAGCTCCAGGAAGGAGGGCTATGGCTACACCTTC
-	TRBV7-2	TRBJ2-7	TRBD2	CASSLTAGSYEQYF	TGTGCCAGCAGCTTAACAGCGGGGTCCTACGAGCAGTACTTC
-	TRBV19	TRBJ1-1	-	CASSTRQLNTEAFF	TGTGCCAGTAGTACCCGACAGCTAAACACTGAAGCTTTCTTT
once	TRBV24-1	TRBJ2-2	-	CATSENRDKNTGELFF	TGTGCCACCAGTGAGAACCGGGACAAAAACACCGGGGAGCTGTTTTTT
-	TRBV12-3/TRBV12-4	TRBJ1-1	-	CASRGTEAFF	TGTGCCAGCAGGGGGACAGAAGCTTTCTTT
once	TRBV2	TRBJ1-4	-	CAVPGGQANEKLFF	TGTGCCGTTCCGGGGGGACAAGCAAATGAAAAACTGTTTTTT